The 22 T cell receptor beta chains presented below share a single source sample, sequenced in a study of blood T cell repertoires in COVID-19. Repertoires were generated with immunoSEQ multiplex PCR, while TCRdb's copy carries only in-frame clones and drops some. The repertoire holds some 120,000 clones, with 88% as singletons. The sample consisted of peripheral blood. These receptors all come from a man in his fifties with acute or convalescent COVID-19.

CDR3 DNA: TGTGCCAGCAGCACTGGACAGGGGAATCATCAGCCCCAGCATTTT. Its translation: CASSTGQGNHQPQHF. The rearrangement links TRBV2 to TRBJ1-5; TRBD1 aligns across 9 bases. V lost 6 bases, J lost 5 bases, and 8 bases stayed unmatched. Germline lookup yields CDR1 SNHLY and CDR2 FYNNEI. The CDR3 sequence is 15 residues long.

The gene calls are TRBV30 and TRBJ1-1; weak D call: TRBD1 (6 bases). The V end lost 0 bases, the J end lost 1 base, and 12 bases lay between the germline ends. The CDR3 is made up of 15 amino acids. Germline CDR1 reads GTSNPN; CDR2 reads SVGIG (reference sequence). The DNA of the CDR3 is TGTGCCTGGAGTGTACCCGAACAGGGGAACACTGAAGCTTTCTTT. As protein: CAWSVPEQGNTEAFF.

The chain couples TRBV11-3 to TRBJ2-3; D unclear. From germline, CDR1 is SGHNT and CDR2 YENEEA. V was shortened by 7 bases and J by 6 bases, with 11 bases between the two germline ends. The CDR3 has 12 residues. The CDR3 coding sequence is TGTGCCAGCATGAAGCGTGGGGATACGCAGTATTTT. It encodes CASMKRGDTQYF.

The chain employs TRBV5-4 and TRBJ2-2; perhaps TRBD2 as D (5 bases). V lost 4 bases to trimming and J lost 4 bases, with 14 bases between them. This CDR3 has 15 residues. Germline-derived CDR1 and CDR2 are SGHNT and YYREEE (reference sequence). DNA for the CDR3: TGTGCCAGCAGCGAACTAGGGCCGCGCACCGGGGAGCTGTTTTTT. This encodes CASSELGPRTGELFF.

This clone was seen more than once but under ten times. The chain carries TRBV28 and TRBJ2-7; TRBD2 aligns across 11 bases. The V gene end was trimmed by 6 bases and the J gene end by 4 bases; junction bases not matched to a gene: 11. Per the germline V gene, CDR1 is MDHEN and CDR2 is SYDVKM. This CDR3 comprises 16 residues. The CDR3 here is CASSLDRLAGRYEQYF. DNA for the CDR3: TGTGCCAGCAGCCTAGACCGACTAGCGGGAAGGTACGAGCAGTACTTC.

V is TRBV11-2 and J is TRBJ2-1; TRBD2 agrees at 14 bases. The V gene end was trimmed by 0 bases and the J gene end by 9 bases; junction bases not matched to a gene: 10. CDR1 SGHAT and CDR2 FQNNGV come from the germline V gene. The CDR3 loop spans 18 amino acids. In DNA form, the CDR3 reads TGTGCCAGCAGCTTAGATTCCGGACTAGCGGGAGGATGGATTGAGCAGTTCTTC. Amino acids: CASSLDSGLAGGWIEQFF.

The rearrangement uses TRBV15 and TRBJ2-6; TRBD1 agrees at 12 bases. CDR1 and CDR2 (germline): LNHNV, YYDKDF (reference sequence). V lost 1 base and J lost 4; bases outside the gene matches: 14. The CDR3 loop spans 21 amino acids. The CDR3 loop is CATSRVLPGQGAIRGANVLTF. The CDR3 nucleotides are TGTGCCACCAGCAGAGTCCTCCCGGGACAGGGGGCGATACGGGGGGCCAACGTCCTGACTTTC. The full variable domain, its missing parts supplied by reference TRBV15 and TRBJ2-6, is DAMVIQNPRYQVTQFGKPVTLSCSQTLNHNVMYWYQQKSSQAPKLLFHYYDKDFNNEADTPDNFQSRRPNTSFCFLDIRSPGLGDTAMYLCATSRVLPGQGAIRGANVLTFGAGSRLTVL.

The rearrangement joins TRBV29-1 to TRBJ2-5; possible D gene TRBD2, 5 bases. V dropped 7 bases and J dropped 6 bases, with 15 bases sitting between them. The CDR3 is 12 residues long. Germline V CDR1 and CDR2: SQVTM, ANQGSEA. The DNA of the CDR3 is TGCAGCGCCTCATATCTAGCACAGACCCAGTACTTC. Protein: CSASYLAQTQYF.

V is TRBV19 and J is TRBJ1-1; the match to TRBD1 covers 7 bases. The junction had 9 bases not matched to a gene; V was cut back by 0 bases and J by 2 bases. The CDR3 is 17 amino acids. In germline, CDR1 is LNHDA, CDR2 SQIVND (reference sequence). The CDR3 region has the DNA TGTGCCAGTAGTATAGATCGTACAGGGGAAACTAACACTGAAGCTTTCTTT. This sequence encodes CASSIDRTGETNTEAFF.

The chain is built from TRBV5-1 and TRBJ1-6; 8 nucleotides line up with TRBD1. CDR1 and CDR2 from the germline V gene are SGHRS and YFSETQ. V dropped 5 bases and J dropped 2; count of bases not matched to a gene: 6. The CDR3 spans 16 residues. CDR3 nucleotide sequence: TGCGCCAGCAGGGCGGAGACAGGGGCCTATAATTCACCCCTCCACTTT. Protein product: CASRAETGAYNSPLHF.

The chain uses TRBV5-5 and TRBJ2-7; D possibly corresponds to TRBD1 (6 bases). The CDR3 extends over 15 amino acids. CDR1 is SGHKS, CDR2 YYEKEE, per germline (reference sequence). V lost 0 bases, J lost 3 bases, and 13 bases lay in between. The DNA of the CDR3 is TGTGCCAGCAGCTTGGAAGGGGGTCCTAACTACGAGCAGTACTTC. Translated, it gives CASSLEGGPNYEQYF.

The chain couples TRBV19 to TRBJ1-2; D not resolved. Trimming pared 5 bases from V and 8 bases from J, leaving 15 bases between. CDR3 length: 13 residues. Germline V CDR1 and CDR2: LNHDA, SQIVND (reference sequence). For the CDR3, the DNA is TGTGCCAGTAGTCAGACCGACATCTGGGGCTACACCTTC. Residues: CASSQTDIWGYTF.

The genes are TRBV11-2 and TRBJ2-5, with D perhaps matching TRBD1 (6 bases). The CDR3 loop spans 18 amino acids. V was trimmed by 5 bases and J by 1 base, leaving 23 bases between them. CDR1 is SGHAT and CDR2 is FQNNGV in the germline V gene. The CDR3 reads CASSVRVFLGQTQETQYF. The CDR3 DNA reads TGTGCCAGCAGCGTAAGGGTATTTCTTGGACAGACCCAAGAGACCCAGTACTTC.

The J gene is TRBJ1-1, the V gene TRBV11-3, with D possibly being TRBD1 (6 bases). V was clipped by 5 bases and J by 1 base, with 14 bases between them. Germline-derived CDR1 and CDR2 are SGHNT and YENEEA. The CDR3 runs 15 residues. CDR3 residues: CASSPSGHPNTEAFF. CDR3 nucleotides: TGTGCCAGCAGCCCCTCGGGACACCCGAACACTGAAGCTTTCTTT.

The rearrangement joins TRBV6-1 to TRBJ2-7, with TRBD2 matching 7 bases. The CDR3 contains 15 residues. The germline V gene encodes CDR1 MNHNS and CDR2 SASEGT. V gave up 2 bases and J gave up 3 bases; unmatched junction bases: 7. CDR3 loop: CASSEFLADLYEQYF. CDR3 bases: TGTGCCAGCAGTGAATTCCTAGCGGACCTCTACGAGCAGTACTTC.

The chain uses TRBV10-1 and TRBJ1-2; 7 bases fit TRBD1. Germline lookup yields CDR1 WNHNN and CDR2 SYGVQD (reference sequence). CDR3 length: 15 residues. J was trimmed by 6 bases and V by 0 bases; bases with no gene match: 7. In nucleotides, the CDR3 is TGCGCCAGCAGTGAGTCGAACAGGGGATGGGATGGCTACACCTTC. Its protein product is CASSESNRGWDGYTF.

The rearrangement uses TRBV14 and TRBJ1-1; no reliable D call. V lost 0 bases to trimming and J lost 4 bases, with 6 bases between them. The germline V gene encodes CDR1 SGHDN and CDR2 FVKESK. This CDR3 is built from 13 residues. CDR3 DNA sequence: TGTGCCAGCAGCCAAGATCTGGCCACTGAAGCTTTCTTT. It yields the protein CASSQDLATEAFF.

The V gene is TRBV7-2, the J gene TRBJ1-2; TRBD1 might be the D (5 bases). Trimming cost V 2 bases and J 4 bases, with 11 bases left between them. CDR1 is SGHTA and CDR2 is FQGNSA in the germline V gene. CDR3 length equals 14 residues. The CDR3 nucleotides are TGTGCCAGCAGCTTAACAGGACTAACCTATGGCTACACCTTC. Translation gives CASSLTGLTYGYTF.

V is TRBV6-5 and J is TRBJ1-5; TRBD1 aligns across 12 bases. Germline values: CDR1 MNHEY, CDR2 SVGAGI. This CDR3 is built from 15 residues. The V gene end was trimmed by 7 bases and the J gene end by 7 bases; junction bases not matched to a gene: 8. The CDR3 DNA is TGTGCCAGCAAACAGGGACAGGGGGCTTACCAGCCCCAGCATTTT. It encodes CASKQGQGAYQPQHF.

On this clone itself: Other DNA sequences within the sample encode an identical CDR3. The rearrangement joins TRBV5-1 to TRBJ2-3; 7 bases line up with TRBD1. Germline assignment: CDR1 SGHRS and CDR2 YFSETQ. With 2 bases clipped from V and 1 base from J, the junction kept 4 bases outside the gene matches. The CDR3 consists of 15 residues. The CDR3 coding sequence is TGCGCCAGCAGCTTAGGGGGCGTCGGCACAGATACGCAGTATTTT. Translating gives CASSLGGVGTDTQYF.

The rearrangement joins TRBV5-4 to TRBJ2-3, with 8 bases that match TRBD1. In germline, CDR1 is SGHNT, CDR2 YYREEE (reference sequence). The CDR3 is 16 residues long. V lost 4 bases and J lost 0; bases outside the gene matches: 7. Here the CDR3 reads CASSIRTGISTDTQYF. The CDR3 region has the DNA TGTGCCAGCAGCATCCGGACAGGGATCAGCACAGATACGCAGTATTTT.

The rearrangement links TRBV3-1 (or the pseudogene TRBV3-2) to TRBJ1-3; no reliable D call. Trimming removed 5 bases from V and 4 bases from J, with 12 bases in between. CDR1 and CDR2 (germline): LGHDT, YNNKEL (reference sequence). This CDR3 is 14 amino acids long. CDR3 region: CASSEGSRGNTIYF. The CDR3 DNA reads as TGTGCCAGCAGCGAAGGGTCGAGGGGAAACACCATATATTTT.